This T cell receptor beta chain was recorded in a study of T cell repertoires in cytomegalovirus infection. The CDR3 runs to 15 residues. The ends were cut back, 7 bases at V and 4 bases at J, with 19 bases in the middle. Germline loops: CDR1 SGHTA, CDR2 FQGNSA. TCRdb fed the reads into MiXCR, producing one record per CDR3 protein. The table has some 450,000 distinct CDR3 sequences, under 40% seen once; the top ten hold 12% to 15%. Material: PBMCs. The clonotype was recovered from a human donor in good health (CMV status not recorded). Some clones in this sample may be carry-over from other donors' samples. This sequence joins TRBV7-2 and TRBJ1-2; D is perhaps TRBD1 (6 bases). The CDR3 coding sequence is TGTGCCAGCACCGAAACAGGGTTCCGGCTCTATGGCTACACCTTC. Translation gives CASTETGFRLYGYTF.